A selection of T cell receptor beta chains follows, all from one sample in a study of CD8 T cells in Susac syndrome. MiXCR, applied by TCRdb to the immunoSEQ multiplex PCR reads, yields one record per CDR3 protein. The sample yields around 170,000 distinct CDR3 sequences, roughly 95% seen once. The sequenced sample was CD4+ T cells from PBMCs. The receptors were sampled from a human donor with Susac syndrome. Both conserved end residues are part of each CDR3. D genes are given only for firm matches. Size is omitted from some rows. Given values are once, few, many or a class for expanded clones.

>NA|TRBD1|TRBV4-3|TRBJ1-3
CASSQAQGDSGNTIYF
TGCGCCAGCAGCCAAGCCCAGGGGGACTCTGGAAACACCATATATTTT
>NA|TRBD2|TRBV30|TRBJ2-1
CAWGLAGGYNEQFF
TGTGCCTGGGGCCTAGCGGGAGGGTACAATGAGCAGTTCTTC
>NA|NA|TRBV24-1|TRBJ1-1
CATSVGKNTEAFF
TGTGCCACCAGTGTCGGGAAGAACACTGAAGCTTTCTTT
>NA|TRBD1|TRBV5-1|TRBJ2-6
CASSPRTGAGHVLTF
TGCGCCAGCAGCCCCCGGACAGGGGCGGGTCACGTCCTGACTTTC
>NA|NA|TRBV19|TRBJ1-2
CASSPPRAYYGYTF
TGTGCCAGTAGTCCTCCTCGGGCGTACTATGGCTACACCTTC
>NA|NA|TRBV2|TRBJ2-2
CASSHREGELFF
TGTGCCAGCAGTCACAGGGAAGGGGAGCTGTTTTTT
>NA|TRBD1|TRBV12-3/TRBV12-4|TRBJ1-1
CASSFSRTGMGGTEAFF
TGTGCCAGCAGTTTCTCGAGGACAGGGATGGGCGGCACTGAAGCTTTCTTT
>NA|TRBD2|TRBV9|TRBJ2-5
CASSPNPRTSGGTQYF
TGTGCCAGCAGCCCGAATCCCAGGACTAGCGGGGGGACCCAGTACTTC
>once|TRBD2|TRBV20-1|TRBJ2-5
CSASLLAGWGETQYF
TGCAGTGCTAGCTTACTAGCGGGCTGGGGGGAGACCCAGTACTTC
>NA|TRBD1|TRBV30|TRBJ1-1
CAWQRDRATEAFF
TGTGCCTGGCAAAGGGACAGGGCCACTGAAGCTTTCTTT
>NA|NA|TRBV7-3|TRBJ1-1
CASAFQGMNTEAFF
TGTGCCAGCGCCTTCCAGGGGATGAACACTGAAGCTTTCTTT
>NA|TRBD2|TRBV4-1|TRBJ2-3
CASSQPGLAGGRDTQYF
TGCGCCAGCAGCCAACCAGGACTAGCGGGGGGGCGAGATACGCAGTATTTT
>NA|TRBD2|TRBV5-4|TRBJ2-5
CASTSGAQETQYF
TGTGCCAGCACTAGCGGGGCACAAGAGACCCAGTACTTC
>few|NA|TRBV29-1|TRBJ1-2
CSVGGRGFGYTF
TGCAGCGTTGGCGGGAGGGGTTTTGGCTACACCTTC
>NA|NA|TRBV12-3/TRBV12-4|TRBJ1-2
CASSHERANYGYTF
TGTGCCAGCAGTCATGAAAGAGCTAACTATGGCTACACCTTC
>NA|NA|TRBV24-1|TRBJ2-7
CATSGQKTYEQYF
TGTGCCACCAGCGGACAGAAAACCTACGAGCAGTACTTC
>NA|NA|TRBV24-1|TRBJ2-6
CAIGLGANVLTF
TGTGCCATCGGATTAGGGGCCAACGTCCTGACTTTC
>NA|NA|TRBV14|TRBJ2-6
CASSQGGFPGANVLTF
TGTGCCAGCAGCCAGGGCGGGTTCCCTGGGGCCAACGTCCTGACTTTC
>NA|NA|TRBV10-3|TRBJ2-5
CAISMTPQETQYF
TGTGCCATCAGCATGACACCTCAAGAGACCCAGTACTTC
>NA|NA|TRBV12-3/TRBV12-4|TRBJ2-7
CASSLDPPGYEQYF
TGTGCCAGCAGTTTAGACCCCCCGGGTTACGAGCAGTACTTC
>NA|TRBD1|TRBV4-3|TRBJ1-1
CASSQEFRGEIAFF
TGCGCCAGCAGCCAAGAGTTCAGGGGGGAAATAGCTTTCTTT
>NA|NA|TRBV3-1|TRBJ2-1
CASSQERINEQFF
TGTGCCAGCAGCCAAGAGCGGATCAATGAGCAGTTCTTC
>NA|NA|TRBV11-2|TRBJ1-2
CASSLDSQPRRDYGYTF
TGTGCCAGCAGCCTTGACAGTCAACCCCGCCGAGACTATGGCTACACCTTC
>NA|TRBD1|TRBV14|TRBJ1-2
CASSPGTGTYGYTF
TGTGCCAGCAGCCCAGGGACAGGAACTTATGGCTACACCTTC
>NA|TRBD2|TRBV19|TRBJ2-7
CASSISGRREAVYF
TGTGCCAGTAGTATCTCTGGCAGGCGGGAGGCGGTGTACTTC
>NA|TRBD2|TRBV18|TRBJ2-3
CASSPPGLAADTQYF
TGTGCCAGCTCACCCCCCGGACTAGCGGCAGATACGCAGTATTTT
>NA|NA|TRBV30|TRBJ1-4
CAWSVRAGFNEKLFF
TGTGCCTGGAGTGTAAGGGCAGGATTTAATGAAAAACTGTTTTTT